This T cell receptor beta chain derives from a study of T cell clones after liver transplantation. Overall study context: Graft-donor-reactive sequences were compared with third-party-reactive TCRbeta sequences from pre-transplant mixed lymphocyte reactions. Tolerant meant at least one year fully off immunosuppression without liver enzymes above twice normal. Blood was drawn pre-transplant, before withdrawal, and after full or failed withdrawal.

The CDR3 spans 15 residues. The repertoire was sequenced with immunoSEQ multiplex PCR; TCRdb's copy has only in-frame clones and lacks some. The table lists approximately 18,000 clones, around 84% of them singletons, with under 40% in the top ten. Sequenced here: CD8+ T cells from blood, sampled 48 to 50 months after liver transplant. The V call is TRBV12-2, the J call TRBJ1-2. TRBV12-2 is a listed pseudogene. This sequence was found in a human patient who received a liver transplant. The graft donor may have given rise to some T cells. Written as DNA, the CDR3 is TGTGCAAGTCGCTTAGGTCGGGGCCTCTTCTATGGCTACACCTTC. Its protein product is CASRLGRGLFYGYTF.